A selection of T cell receptor beta chains follows, all from one sample in a study of cytomegalovirus exposure and HLA in healthy donors. Libraries were prepared by immunoSEQ multiplex PCR; TCRdb keeps only in-frame clonotypes and omits some of them. The sample has 120,000 to 150,000 clones, around 82% seen once. Sequencing was done on a sample of PBMCs. These receptors originate from a man in his forties or fifties in good health and CMV-seropositive. The CDR3 runs from the conserved cysteine through the conserved F or W. The D gene is left open where the match is weak. A row's size may be missing; if present it is once, few, many or a size class.

size	V	J	D	DNA	CDR3
-	TRBV2	TRBJ2-3	TRBD2	TGTGCCAGCATTGGGGGGGTTAGCACAGATACGCAGTATTTT	CASIGGVSTDTQYF
-	TRBV5-1	TRBJ2-2	-	TGCGCCAGCAGCTCAGGGGTTCAGGCCGGGGAGCTGTTTTTT	CASSSGVQAGELFF
-	TRBV6-6	TRBJ2-7	TRBD2	TGTGCCAGCAGTACATGGGGGGGGTACGAGCAGTACTTC	CASSTWGGYEQYF
-	TRBV5-6	TRBJ2-7	TRBD1	TGTGCCAGCAGTAGACAGGGTTCCTACGAGCAGTACTTC	CASSRQGSYEQYF
-	TRBV2	TRBJ1-6	TRBD1	TGTGCCAGCAGTGGGACAGGGATCGCCTCCTATAATTCACCCCTCCACTTT	CASSGTGIASYNSPLHF
-	TRBV25-1	TRBJ2-3	TRBD2	TGTGCCAGCAGTCTAAAGGGCGGGAGGGCCGGAGATACGCAGTATTTT	CASSLKGGRAGDTQYF
-	TRBV11-2	TRBJ1-5	TRBD1	TGTGCCAGCAGCGCGACAGGGCGAGGCGATCAGCCCCAGCATTTT	CASSATGRGDQPQHF
-	TRBV27	TRBJ2-7	-	TGTGCCAGCAGTTTAAGGTCGGATAGCGCCTACGAGCAGTACTTC	CASSLRSDSAYEQYF
-	TRBV18	TRBJ1-1	-	TGTGCCAGCTCACCACGGGAGGTGGGGGGAGCTTTCTTT	CASSPREVGGAFF
-	TRBV10-3	TRBJ1-2	TRBD1	TGTGCCATCAGTGTCCCCGGGACAGGGGATTATGGCTACACCTTC	CAISVPGTGDYGYTF
few	TRBV7-9	TRBJ2-2	-	TGTGCCAGCAGCCCCCGGGACACAAAGAACACCGGGGAGCTGTTTTTT	CASSPRDTKNTGELFF
-	TRBV13	TRBJ1-3	TRBD1	TGTGCCAGCAGCTTAGTCGCCAGGGGGACCATATATTTT	CASSLVARGTIYF
-	TRBV5-4	TRBJ2-2	TRBD1	TGTGCCAGCAGCTCGGGACAGCTCCCCACCGGGGAGCTGTTTTTT	CASSSGQLPTGELFF
once	TRBV5-1	TRBJ2-3	-	TGCGCCAGCAGCTTGGAAGAGGCAGACACAGATACGCAGTATTTT	CASSLEEADTDTQYF
-	TRBV6-1	TRBJ2-1	TRBD2	TGTGCCAGCAGCCTTGGGACTAGCGGCAATGAGCAGTTCTTC	CASSLGTSGNEQFF
-	TRBV5-1	TRBJ1-1	TRBD1	TGCGCCAGCAGGAAGAGGGACAGGGGGACTGAAGCTTTCTTT	CASRKRDRGTEAFF
once	TRBV5-1	TRBJ2-1	-	TGCGCCAGCAGCTTGAGACTAAATGAGCAGTTCTTC	CASSLRLNEQFF
-	TRBV15	TRBJ2-4	TRBD2	TGTGCCACCAGCAGAGGGGGGGAGGGAAACATTCAGTACTTC	CATSRGGEGNIQYF
once	TRBV29-1	TRBJ1-4	TRBD1	TGCAGCGGGGGGGAGAGACAGGGAAATGAAAAACTGTTTTTT	CSGGERQGNEKLFF
-	TRBV9	TRBJ2-3	TRBD2	TGTGCCAGCAGCGCGCTAGCGGGGGGTGCAGATACGCAGTATTTT	CASSALAGGADTQYF
-	TRBV6-5	TRBJ1-2	-	TGTGCCAGCAGTTACTCTCAGGGGAAGAGGAGAGGCTACACCTTC	CASSYSQGKRRGYTF
-	TRBV4-2	TRBJ1-1	-	TGTGCCAGCAGCCGTAAATCGGGGGAGCTCAGTATGGCTGAAGCTTTCTTT	CASSRKSGELSMAEAFF
-	TRBV5-6	TRBJ2-2	TRBD1	TGTGCCAGCAGCCTCAGGGGGCCCGGTTTCACCGGGGAGCTGTTTTTT	CASSLRGPGFTGELFF
-	TRBV5-1	TRBJ2-7	TRBD1	TGCGCCAGCAGCTGGGACAGTACCGCTTTTGCCCAGTACTTC	CASSWDSTAFAQYF
-	TRBV10-2	TRBJ1-1	-	TGCGCCAGCAGTGAGAGGACAGCCGAGAACACTGAAGCTTTCTTT	CASSERTAENTEAFF
-	TRBV5-1	TRBJ1-1	-	TGCGCCAGCACCTGGGCAGGGCTGAACACTGAAGCTTTCTTT	CASTWAGLNTEAFF
-	TRBV27	TRBJ2-7	-	TGTGCCAGCAGTTTAAAGTGGGAGTTCTACGAGCAGTACTTC	CASSLKWEFYEQYF
few	TRBV7-9	TRBJ1-1	-	TGTGCCAGCAGCCGGGGGAGGGACACTGAAGCTTTCTTT	CASSRGRDTEAFF
-	TRBV11-2	TRBJ2-5	TRBD2	TGTGCCAGCAGCCCAGGGACTAGCGGGATCCAAGAGACCCAGTACTTC	CASSPGTSGIQETQYF
-	TRBV13	TRBJ2-1	TRBD1	TGTGCCAGCAGCTTGGCTCAATGGACAGGCTTGTACAATGAGCAGTTCTTC	CASSLAQWTGLYNEQFF
-	TRBV7-2	TRBJ1-1	-	TGTGCCAGCAGCATACAGGGGAACACTGAAGCTTTCTTT	CASSIQGNTEAFF
-	TRBV19	TRBJ2-1	TRBD1	TGTGCCAGTAGTATCAGGGGGATCTTGAGGAATGAGCAGTTCTTC	CASSIRGILRNEQFF
few	TRBV7-2	TRBJ1-2	-	TGTGCCAGCAGCTTAGCTGGACAGAATTATGGCTACACCTTC	CASSLAGQNYGYTF
-	TRBV7-8	TRBJ2-7	TRBD2	TGTGCCAGCAGCTTGGCGGTTATGGTGTCTAGCGGGAGGTCCTACGAGCAGTACTTC	CASSLAVMVSSGRSYEQYF
-	TRBV19	TRBJ2-2	-	TGTGCCAGTAGTAGAGGACTAACTTACACCGGGGAGCTGTTTTTT	CASSRGLTYTGELFF
-	TRBV5-1	TRBJ2-2	TRBD2	TGCGCCAGCAGCGTAACTAGCGGACCGAACACCGGGGAGCTGTTTTTT	CASSVTSGPNTGELFF
-	TRBV7-9	TRBJ2-3	-	TGTGCCAGCAGCGTGGGCCCAGATACGCAGTATTTT	CASSVGPDTQYF
-	TRBV18	TRBJ2-3	TRBD1	TGTGCCAGCTCACCACTCAAGGGGGCAACAATTGGAGATACGCAGTATTTT	CASSPLKGATIGDTQYF
-	TRBV19	TRBJ1-5	-	TGTGCCAGTAGTATTGGGGCGAATCAGCCCCAGCATTTT	CASSIGANQPQHF
-	TRBV5-4	TRBJ2-3	-	TGTGCCAGCAGCTCCGGTTCTAGCACAGATACGCAGTATTTT	CASSSGSSTDTQYF
few	TRBV29-1	TRBJ2-7	TRBD2	TGCAGCGTGCCCAGCGGGAGGGCTGCGGGGGAGCAGTACTTC	CSVPSGRAAGEQYF